The rows below give T cell receptor beta chains drawn from one sample of a study of blood T cell repertoires in COVID-19. Produced via immunoSEQ multiplex PCR; TCRdb's table is partial and in-frame only. This sample carries fewer than 200,000 clones, about 80% of them seen once, and the ten largest clones take roughly 20%. The sequenced sample consisted of PBMCs or T cells enriched from blood (not recorded which). Receptors were obtained from a woman in her 70s in a cohort exposed to, infected with or recovered from COVID-19 (not recorded which). CDR3s include the opening cysteine and the closing phenylalanine or tryptophan. The D gene is left open where the match is weak.

D,V,J,CDR3,DNA
TRBD1,TRBV27,TRBJ1-2,CASSLSRGQGRYTF,TGTGCCAGCAGTTTATCACGGGGACAGGGTCGCTACACCTTC
TRBD1,TRBV3-1/TRBV3-2,TRBJ2-7,CASSRQGVDEQYF,TGTGCCAGCAGCCGACAGGGGGTCGACGAGCAGTACTTC
TRBD1,TRBV4-1,TRBJ1-5,CASSLTGANQPQHF,TGCGCCAGCAGCCTAACAGGGGCCAATCAGCCCCAGCATTTT
TRBD1,TRBV7-3,TRBJ1-2,CASSPGQNYGYTF,TGTGCCAGCAGCCCGGGACAGAATTATGGCTACACCTTC
-,TRBV12-3/TRBV12-4,TRBJ2-5,CASSRREETQYF,TGTGCCAGCAGTCGCAGGGAAGAGACCCAGTACTTC
-,TRBV7-2,TRBJ1-3,CASSLSWLEGREGNTIYF,TGTGCCAGCAGCTTAAGTTGGCTCGAGGGGCGGGAAGGAAACACCATATATTTT
TRBD1,TRBV5-1,TRBJ1-1,CASSLEPGTVGNEAFF,TGCGCCAGCAGCTTGGAACCCGGGACAGTGGGGAATGAAGCTTTCTTT
-,TRBV15,TRBJ1-6,CATSRQGYNSPLHF,TGTGCCACCAGCAGACAGGGGTACAATTCACCCCTCCACTTT
-,TRBV28,TRBJ1-1,CASSTATGAYTEAFF,TGTGCCAGCAGTACGGCGACAGGAGCTTACACTGAAGCTTTCTTT
TRBD1,TRBV28,TRBJ1-2,CASSSGQGSGYTF,TGTGCCAGCAGCTCCGGACAGGGATCTGGCTACACCTTC